The T cell receptor beta chain described here comes from a study of blood T cell repertoires in COVID-19. Overall study context: Samples representing acute and convalescent COVID-19 were sourced from the United States, Italy and Spain. T cells, B-cell-depleted T cells, or PBMCs supplied cDNA or gDNA.

Original processing notes: It was from reference gene primer amplification that nucleated cell counts were estimated. Method: immunoSEQ multiplex PCR; TCRdb's copy keeps in-frame clones and lacks some. The V and J calls and clone size were taken over from that table, and D and trimming were inferred from the DNA. The table includes about 250,000 clones, approximately 90% detected once. The Seattle patients joined while their infection was active and were tracked longitudinally afterward. Per germline, CDR1 WNHNN and CDR2 SYGVQD (reference sequence). V lost 11 bases, J lost 4 bases, and 14 bases lay in between. CDR3 size: 13 residues.

The sequence was collected from a woman between 25 and 40 years old with COVID-19, enrolled during active disease. The sample was peripheral blood. This rearrangement joins TRBV10-1 to TRBJ2-2, with D possibly matching TRBD2 (7 bases). The DNA for the CDR3 is TGCGCCGCGGGGGCAGCATCCACCGGGGAGCTGTTTTTT. It translates to CAAGAASTGELFF.